Below, one TCR beta chain is given with its context. Its specificity is unknown. Constant-region reverse primers amplified full-length variable regions, followed by semi-nested Nested Universal Primer A PCR. In TCRdb, the 5' RACE reads were re-called with MiXCR into one record per CDR3 protein. Here the sample spans about 42,000 distinct CDR3 sequences, 22% being singletons. The sorted Tregs were CD4+CD25+CD127-/low cells. Trimming at V came to 5 bases and at J to 4 bases, leaving 7 bases not matched to a gene. Germline loops: CDR1 SGHTA, CDR2 FQGNSA. The CDR3 is 16 amino acids. Study-wide findings and caveats: Tumor memory CD4+ T cell TCR gene usage was found to cluster with blood and lymph node memory CD4+ cells and with lymph node naive CD4+ cells. Tumor Tregs overlapped most with tumor, then blood, naive CD4+ cells. The larger cohort examined one V-J beta rearrangement, not whole repertoires.

This receptor was taken from a female donor with breast cancer. The chain is built from TRBV7-2 and TRBJ2-3, with 12 bases aligning to TRBD2. The specimen was Tregs sorted from blood. The CDR3 nucleotides read TGTGCCAGCAGCCATATGACTAGCGGGAGTCCAGATACGCAGTATTTT. Residues: CASSHMTSGSPDTQYF.